This entry describes one T cell receptor beta chain. Antigen: not known. CD4+ T cells were divided by sorting: CD25-high CD127-low Tregs, CD25-low CD127-high conventional cells. Germline V gene sequence: CDR1 SGHRS, CDR2 YFSETQ. The CDR3 length is 13 residues. The V end was cut by 5 bases, the J end by 1 base, with 9 bases between. The PCR used 52 TRBV and 13 TRBJ primers. Using immunoSEQ multiplex PCR, the repertoire was profiled, and TCRdb retains in-frame clones only, with some absent. The sample includes 20,000 to 25,000 clones, over 75% of them seen just once. The sample is drawn from a study of regulatory T cells. General observations from the study: In CD3G-deficient patients, conventional CD4+ T cells were enriched for hydrophobic CDR3 residues at positions 6 and 7.

Sequences were obtained from conventional CD4+ T cells sorted from blood. This clonotype was sampled from a child under 18 with CD3G deficiency. The chain carries TRBV5-1 and TRBJ1-1; D might be TRBD1 (5 bases). CDR3 coding DNA: TGCGCCAGCAGACGACAGCCGAACACTGAAGCTTTCTTT. Its translation is CASRRQPNTEAFF.